This TCR beta chain was obtained from a study of T cell responses to AZD1222 COVID-19 vaccine. Across the study: Pooled in the analysis were second doses at about 4 or about 12 weeks.

Study conclusions and caveats: Most donors were white British, females outnumbered males, and clonal diversity was possibly underestimated. Regions 160-218 and 743-854 held dominance among vaccine-associated CD4 TCRs, which spanned spike. Repertoires were obtained solely post-peak T cell response.

About this clone: Its antigen is as yet unknown.

Measured with immunoSEQ multiplex PCR; TCRdb has only the in-frame clones, and not every one. The sample carries about 140,000 clones, roughly 92% recorded once. This material consisted of peripheral blood, taken on day 0 of AZD1222 vaccination. The receptor was isolated from an adult in good health.

CDR3 sequence reads: CASTEVYHTEAFF. The DNA for the CDR3 is TGTGCCAGCACAGAAGTTTACCACACTGAAGCTTTCTTT. This chain uses TRBV6-5 with TRBJ1-1; D is undetermined. Per germline, CDR1 MNHEY and CDR2 SVGAGI. This CDR3 has 13 amino acids. V was cut by 7 bases and J by 3 bases, with 12 bases left in between.